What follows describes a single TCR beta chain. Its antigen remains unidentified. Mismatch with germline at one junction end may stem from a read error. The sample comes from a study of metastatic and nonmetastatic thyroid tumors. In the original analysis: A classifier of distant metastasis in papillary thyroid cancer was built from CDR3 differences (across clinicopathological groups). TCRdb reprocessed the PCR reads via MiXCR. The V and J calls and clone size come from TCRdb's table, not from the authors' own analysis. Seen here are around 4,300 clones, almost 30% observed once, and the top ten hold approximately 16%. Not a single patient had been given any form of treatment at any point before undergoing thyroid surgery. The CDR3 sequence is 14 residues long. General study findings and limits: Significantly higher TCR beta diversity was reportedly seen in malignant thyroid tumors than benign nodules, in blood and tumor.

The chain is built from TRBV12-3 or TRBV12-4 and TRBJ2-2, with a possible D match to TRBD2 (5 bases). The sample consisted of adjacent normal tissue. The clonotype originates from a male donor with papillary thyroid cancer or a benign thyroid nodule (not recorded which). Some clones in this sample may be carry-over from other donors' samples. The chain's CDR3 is CASTLGGNTGVLSF. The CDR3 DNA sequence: TGTGCCAGCACCTTAGGAGGCAACACCGGGGTGCTGAGTTTT.